Following are 13 T cell receptor beta chains from one sample sequenced in a study of T-cell memory formation after mild COVID-19 (dated by TCRdb to 2020 to 2023). The receptor library was made with 5' RACE. The instrument was an Illumina NovaSeq 6000. Clones were called with MiXCR by TCRdb after fastp trimmed the public reads at Q25, and only in-frame beta chains were retained. Merged by CDR3 protein, the rows form single entries marked with the most common genes and DNA. This sample lists about 430,000 distinct CDR3 sequences; around 17% were detected once. The ten largest clones take up around a fifth of the sample. Sequences were obtained from PBMCs or a T cell subset sorted from them (not recorded which). The origin of the receptors is a man aged 18 to 30 who had mild COVID-19 (a few samples of this study predate the infection). The sample titles of this study are shuffled in the database, so cell type and time point are left out; the donor was told from shared clones.

This clonotype occurred many times. The chain has TRBV28 and TRBJ2-5, with D perhaps assigned TRBD1 or TRBD2 (5 bases each). CDR3 length equals 15 residues. Germline V gives CDR1 MDHEN, CDR2 SYDVKM. Deletions cut 3 bases from V and 5 bases from J, with 16 bases between. The CDR3 is CASSFMVRGAETQYF. In DNA, the CDR3 is TGTGCCAGCAGTTTTATGGTCCGGGGCGCGGAGACCCAGTACTTC.

The chain uses TRBV4-1 and TRBJ1-1, with 7 bases lining up with TRBD1. This CDR3 is 18 amino acids long. Germline V CDR1 and CDR2: MGHRA, YSYEKL. V gave up 4 bases and J gave up 4 bases; unmatched junction bases: 18. CDR3 coding DNA: TGCGCCAGCAGCCCACGCCGGGACAGCGGAGGGTGGAGCACTGAAGCTTTCTTT. Translating gives CASSPRRDSGGWSTEAFF.

The rearrangement joins TRBV7-2 to TRBJ2-1, with 8 bases identical to TRBD1. This CDR3 spans 17 amino acids. Germline-derived CDR1 and CDR2 are SGHTA and FQGNSA. Trimming took 5 bases from V and 7 from J; bases not matched to a gene: 16. Here the CDR3 reads CASSLTGAIVSRNEQFF. CDR3 nucleotides: TGTGCCAGCAGCCTGACAGGGGCCATAGTATCCCGTAATGAGCAGTTCTTC.

This clonotype was found a few times. This chain uses TRBV20-1 with TRBJ1-5; the D gene is possibly TRBD1 (6 bases). The V and J ends lost 6 bases and 1 base respectively, with 13 bases between them. The CDR3 contains 14 residues. Germline loops: CDR1 DFQATT, CDR2 SNEGSKA (reference sequence). The CDR3 bases are TGCAGTGCACATCGACAGGAGAGCAATCAGCCCCAGCATTTT. This encodes CSAHRQESNQPQHF.

The V gene is TRBV6-6, the J gene TRBJ2-2; D is undetermined. V was cut by 9 bases and J by 2 bases, with 16 bases left in between. The CDR3 is made up of 15 amino acids. CDR1 and CDR2 from the germline V gene are MNHNY and SVGAGI (reference sequence). The CDR3 reads CASDKGKGNTGELFF. The CDR3 nucleotides read TGTGCCAGTGATAAGGGCAAAGGAAACACCGGGGAGCTGTTTTTT.

This clonotype has a handful of counts. The CDR3 spells CASRPGLASSQYF. Written as DNA, the CDR3 is TGTGCCAGCAGGCCGGGACTAGCGAGTTCCCAATACTTC. V is TRBV12-3 or TRBV12-4 and J is TRBJ2-7; 10 bases are a match to TRBD2. The CDR3 runs to 13 residues. J gave up 13 bases and V 6 bases, and 12 bases lay outside the gene matches.

This clonotype has only a few counts. The V gene is TRBV10-3, the J gene TRBJ2-7; possible D gene TRBD1, 6 bases. CDR3 size: 10 residues. Trimming took 6 bases from V and 9 from J, leaving 9 bases between them. Germline CDR1 reads ENHRY; CDR2 reads SYGVKD. CDR3 amino acids: CAIRATGQYV. CDR3 nucleotide sequence: TGTGCCATCAGGGCGACAGGGCAGTACGTC.

This clonotype was seen a few times. V gene TRBV5-1 combines with J gene TRBJ2-5, with D tentatively TRBD2 (6 bases). The V end was cut by 4 bases, the J end by 5 bases, with 15 bases between. This CDR3 comprises 14 residues. CDR1 and CDR2 (germline): SGHRS, YFSETQ. The CDR3 bases are TGCGCCAGCAGCCATCAGTGGCTAGCGGAGACCCAGTACTTC. Amino acid sequence: CASSHQWLAETQYF.

V and J are TRBV7-6 and TRBJ2-6; tentative D call: TRBD2 (7 bases). In germline, CDR1 is SGHVS, CDR2 FNYEAQ. V dropped 8 bases and J dropped 2 bases, with 10 bases sitting between them. The CDR3 has 14 residues. The CDR3 reads CASGRGPGANVLTF. The CDR3 nucleotides read TGTGCCAGCGGGCGGGGGCCTGGGGCCAACGTCCTGACTTTC. The full variable domain, with the rest looked up from reference TRBV7-6 and TRBJ2-6, is GAGVSQSPRYKVTKRGQDVALRCDPISGHVSLYWYRQALGQGPEFLTYFNYEAQQDKSGLPNDRFSAERPEGSISTLTIQRTEQRDSAMYRCASGRGPGANVLTFGAGSRLTVL.

This chain connects TRBV5-6 to TRBJ2-5; a weak D match, TRBD2 (6 bases). This CDR3 is built from 14 residues. Trimming removed 4 bases at V and 1 base at J, with 11 bases between. Germline values: CDR1 SGHDT, CDR2 YYEEEE. As DNA, the CDR3 is TGTGCCAGCAGCCACGGGGGACCCCAAGAGACCCAGTACTTC. It translates to CASSHGGPQETQYF.

This clonotype was seen a handful of times. This chain joins TRBV6-5 and TRBJ1-2; D call uncertain. The V gene's germline CDR1 is MNHEY and CDR2 SVGAGI. With 7 bases removed from V and 1 base from J, the gap between germline ends came to 13 bases. The CDR3 has 14 residues. CDR3: CASKLAVFNYGYTF. The CDR3 DNA follows: TGTGCCAGCAAACTCGCTGTATTTAACTATGGCTACACCTTC.

This clonotype was recorded a few times. The rearrangement uses TRBV6-6 and TRBJ2-3; D might be TRBD1 or TRBD2, each matching 5 bases. There are 13 residues in the CDR3. From germline, CDR1 is MNHNY and CDR2 SVGAGI (reference sequence). V lost 2 bases to trimming and J lost 6 bases, with 9 bases between them. CDR3 sequence: CASSYGTLDTQYF. Written as DNA, the CDR3 is TGTGCCAGCAGTTACGGGACGTTGGATACGCAGTATTTT.

This clonotype was detected a few times. The genes are TRBV4-1 and TRBJ2-2; D is perhaps TRBD1 (5 bases). The germline V gene has CDR1 MGHRA and CDR2 YSYEKL. Trimming removed 1 base from V and 0 bases from J, with 9 bases in between. CDR3 length equals 16 residues. This CDR3 is CASSQGDSANTGELFF. CDR3 nucleotides: TGCGCCAGCAGCCAAGGTGACAGCGCGAACACCGGGGAGCTGTTTTTT.